Listed here are 6 T cell receptor beta chains from one sample, sequenced in a study of CD8+CD57+ T cells in acquired aplastic anemia. Both TCR beta VDJ combination and CDR3 sequence profiling were carried out. Genomic DNA was the template for this profiling. TCRdb re-called the reads through MiXCR, storing one row per CDR3 protein. This sample carries about 98,000 distinct CDR3 sequences, 55% to 70% of them seen once, and the ten largest clones take roughly two thirds. An expansion of CD8+CD57+ cells by flow cytometry had been shown in patients chosen for sequencing. The sample taken for sequencing was sorted CD4+, CD8+, or CD8+CD57+ T cells (not recorded which) from PBMCs. These receptors originate from a human donor with aplastic anemia.

This clonotype turned up a few times. CDR3 sequence (DNA): TGTGCCATCAGTGAGGGGGGGGGGCCCGAAGCTTTCTTT. Protein: CAISEGGGPEAFF. The genes are TRBV10-3 and TRBJ1-1; maybe TRBD1 (6 bases). The germline V gene encodes CDR1 ENHRY and CDR2 SYGVKD. Trimming stripped 2 bases from V and 8 bases from J, with 12 bases between. CDR3 length: 13 amino acids.

CDR3 nucleotides: TGTGCCAGCAGCTTATTAGTCCCCGGGACTAGCGGGAGTCGTGGGTTGTACGAGCAGTACTTC. It encodes CASSLLVPGTSGSRGLYEQYF. The chain carries TRBV11-1 and TRBJ2-7; 14 bases are a match to TRBD2. The CDR3 extends over 21 amino acids. V shed 2 bases and J 4 bases; nucleotides not matched to a gene: 19. CDR1 SGHAT and CDR2 FQDESV come from the germline V gene (reference sequence).

This chain joins TRBV2 and TRBJ1-4; no clear D gene. This CDR3 has 15 residues. The ends were cut back, 6 bases at V and 3 bases at J, with 14 bases in the middle. CDR1 is SNHLY and CDR2 is FYNNEI in the germline V gene. The CDR3 sequence: CASSLDPWANEKLFF. Here the CDR3 DNA reads TGTGCCAGCAGCTTAGACCCCTGGGCTAATGAAAAACTGTTTTTT.

The chain carries TRBV20-1 and TRBJ1-1; unclear D gene. The CDR3 loop spans 11 amino acids. Germline V gene lookup returns CDR1 DFQATT and CDR2 SNEGSKA (reference sequence). V dropped 6 bases and J dropped 0 bases, with 5 bases sitting between them. CDR3 region: CSASMNTEAFF. CDR3 coding DNA: TGCAGTGCCTCCATGAACACTGAAGCTTTCTTT.

With regard to this clonotype: At one of its ends the junction is not consistent with the germline gene, which may arise from a read error. The rearrangement links TRBV27 to TRBJ2-5; no clear D. The CDR3 length is 15 residues. Germline V gives CDR1 MNHEY, CDR2 SMNVEV (reference sequence). The CDR3 here is CASSFVGRVQETQYF. CDR3 nucleotides: TGTGCCAGTAGTTTTGTCGGAAGGGTCCAAGAGACCCAGTACTTC.

The rearrangement links TRBV10-3 to TRBJ1-2; TRBD1 matches at 8 bases. Germline values: CDR1 ENHRY, CDR2 SYGVKD. V was clipped by 2 bases and J by 4 bases; unmatched bases: 6. The CDR3 has 15 residues. Written as DNA, the CDR3 is TGTGCCATCAGTGAGACGGACAGGGCGCTCTATGGCTACACCTTC. It translates to CAISETDRALYGYTF.